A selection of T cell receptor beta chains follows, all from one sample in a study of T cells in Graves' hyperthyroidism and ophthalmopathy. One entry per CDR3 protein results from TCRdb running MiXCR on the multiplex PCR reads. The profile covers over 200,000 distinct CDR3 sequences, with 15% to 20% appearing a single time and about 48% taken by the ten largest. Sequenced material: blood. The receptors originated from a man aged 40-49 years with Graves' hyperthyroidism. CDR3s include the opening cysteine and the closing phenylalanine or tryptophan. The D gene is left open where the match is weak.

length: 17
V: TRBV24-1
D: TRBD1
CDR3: CATRTTAGTGDNNEQFF

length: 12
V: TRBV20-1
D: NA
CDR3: CSASLGHDTIYF

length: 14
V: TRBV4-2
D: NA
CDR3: CASRGVSSTDTQYF

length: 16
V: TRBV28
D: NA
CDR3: CASSLWSGTPNSPLHF

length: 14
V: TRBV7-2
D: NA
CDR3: CASSLLLEGYEQYF

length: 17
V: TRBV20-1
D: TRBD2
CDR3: CSARDPPGLAGQDTQYF

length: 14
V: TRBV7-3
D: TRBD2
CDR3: CASSPGRGAYEQYF

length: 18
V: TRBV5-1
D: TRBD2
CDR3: CASSLGIRTSGDTDTQYF

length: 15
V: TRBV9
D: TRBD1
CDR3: CASSLTGGINYGYTF

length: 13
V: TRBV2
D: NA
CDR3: CASLGDSNQPQHF

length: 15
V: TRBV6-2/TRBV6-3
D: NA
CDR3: CASRHKTRREETQYF

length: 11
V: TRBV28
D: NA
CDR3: CASMVGDTQYF

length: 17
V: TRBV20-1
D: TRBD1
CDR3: CSARSGTVLYSNQPQHF

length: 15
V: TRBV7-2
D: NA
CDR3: CASSLWAGGNSPLHF

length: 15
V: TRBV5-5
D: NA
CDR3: CASSSGLTGNYGYTF

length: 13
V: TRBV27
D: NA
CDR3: CASNRDRYNEQFF

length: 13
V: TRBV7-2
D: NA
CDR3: CASSYDYVDEQFF

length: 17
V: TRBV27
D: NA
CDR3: CASSLGRVATSTDTQYF

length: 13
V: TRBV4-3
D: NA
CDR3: CASSQDSTDTQYF

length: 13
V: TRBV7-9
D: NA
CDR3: CASSLRGTGGYTF

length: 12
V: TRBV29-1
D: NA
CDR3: CSGSMGGYGYTF

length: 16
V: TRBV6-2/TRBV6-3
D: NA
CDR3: CASSYYVGRNYYEQYF

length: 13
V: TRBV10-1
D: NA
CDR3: CASSANTNTEAFF

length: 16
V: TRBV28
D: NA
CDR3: CASSSDLGGRVYEQFF

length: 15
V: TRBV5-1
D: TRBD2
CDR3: CASSLSGGAQDTQYF